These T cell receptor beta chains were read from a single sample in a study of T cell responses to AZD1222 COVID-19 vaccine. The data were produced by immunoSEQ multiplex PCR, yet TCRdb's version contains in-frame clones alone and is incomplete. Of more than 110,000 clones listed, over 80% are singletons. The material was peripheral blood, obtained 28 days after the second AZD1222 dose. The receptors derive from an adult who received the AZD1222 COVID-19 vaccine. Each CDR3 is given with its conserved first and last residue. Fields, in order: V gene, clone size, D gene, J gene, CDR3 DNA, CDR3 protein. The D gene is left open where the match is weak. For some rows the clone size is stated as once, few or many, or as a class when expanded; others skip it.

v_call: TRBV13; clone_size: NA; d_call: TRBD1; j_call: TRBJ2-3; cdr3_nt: TGTGCCAGCAGCACAGGACAGGGGGGAACAGATACGCAGTATTTT; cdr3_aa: CASSTGQGGTDTQYF
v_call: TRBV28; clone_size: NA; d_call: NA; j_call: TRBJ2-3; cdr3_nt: TGTGCCAGCAGGCCTACAATAGATACGCAGTATTTT; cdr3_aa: CASRPTIDTQYF
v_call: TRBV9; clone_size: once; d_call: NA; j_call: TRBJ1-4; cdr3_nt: TGTGCCAGCAGCCCAAGACAGGTTGGAGAAAAACTGTTTTTT; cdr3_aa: CASSPRQVGEKLFF
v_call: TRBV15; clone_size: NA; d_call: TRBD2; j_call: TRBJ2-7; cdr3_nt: TGTGCCACCAGCAGAGGACTAGCGGGGTCCTACGAGCAGTACTTC; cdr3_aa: CATSRGLAGSYEQYF
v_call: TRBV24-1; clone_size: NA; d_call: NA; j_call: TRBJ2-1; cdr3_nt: TGTGCCACCAGTGATTTCGAGGAGCAGTTCTTC; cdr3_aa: CATSDFEEQFF
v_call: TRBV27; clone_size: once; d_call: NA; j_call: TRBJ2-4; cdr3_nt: TGTGCCAGCGGGCAGTCCCCGGGGGCCAAAAACATTCAGTACTTC; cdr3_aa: CASGQSPGAKNIQYF
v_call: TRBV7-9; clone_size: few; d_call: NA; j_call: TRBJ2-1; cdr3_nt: TGTGCCAGCAGCTTAGAAGGGGACAATGAGCAGTTCTTC; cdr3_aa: CASSLEGDNEQFF
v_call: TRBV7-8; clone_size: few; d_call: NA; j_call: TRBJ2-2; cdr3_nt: TGTGCCAGCAGCTTAGTTGAGACCGGGGAGCTGTTTTTT; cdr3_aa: CASSLVETGELFF
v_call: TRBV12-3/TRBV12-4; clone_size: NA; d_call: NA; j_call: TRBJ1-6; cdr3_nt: TGTGCCAGCAGTTTAGACCGATTGGGCCCCCTCCACTTT; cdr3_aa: CASSLDRLGPLHF
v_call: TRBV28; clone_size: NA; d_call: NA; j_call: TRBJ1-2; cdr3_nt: TGTGCCAGCAGTCCCGGCGGTTGGGGCTACACCTTC; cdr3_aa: CASSPGGWGYTF
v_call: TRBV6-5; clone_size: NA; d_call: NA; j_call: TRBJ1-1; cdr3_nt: TGTGCCAGCAGGATCGGGACCGAGAGCGCTGAAGCTTTCTTT; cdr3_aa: CASRIGTESAEAFF
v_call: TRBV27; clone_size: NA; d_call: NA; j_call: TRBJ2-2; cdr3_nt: TGTGCCAGCAGTTCCCCCGGGAGCGGGACCGGGGAGCTGTTTTTT; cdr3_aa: CASSSPGSGTGELFF
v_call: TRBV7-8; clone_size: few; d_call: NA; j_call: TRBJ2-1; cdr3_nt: TGTGCCAGCAGCTTAGGATGGATAAACAATGAGCAGTTCTTC; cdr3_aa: CASSLGWINNEQFF
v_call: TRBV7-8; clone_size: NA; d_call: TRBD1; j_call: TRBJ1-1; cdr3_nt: TGTGCCAGCAGCTTATATGGGGACAGGGGCACTGAAGCTTTCTTT; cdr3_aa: CASSLYGDRGTEAFF
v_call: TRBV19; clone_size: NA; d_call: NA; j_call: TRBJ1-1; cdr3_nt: TGTGCCAGTAGACCCCTGTGGGGGACGACTGAAGCTTTCTTT; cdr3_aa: CASRPLWGTTEAFF
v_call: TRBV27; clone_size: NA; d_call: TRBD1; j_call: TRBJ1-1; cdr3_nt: TGTGCCAGCAGGCCAACAGGGGGCGGAACTGAAGCTTTCTTT; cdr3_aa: CASRPTGGGTEAFF
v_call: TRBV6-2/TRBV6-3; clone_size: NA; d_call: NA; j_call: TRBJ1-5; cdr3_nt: TGTGCCAGCAGTTACTCGAGCACAGGTAGCAATCAGCCCCAGCATTTT; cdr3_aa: CASSYSSTGSNQPQHF
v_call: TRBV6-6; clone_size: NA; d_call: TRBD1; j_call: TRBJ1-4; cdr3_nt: TGTGCCAGCAGTCGACAGGGAGATGCAACTAATGAAAAACTGTTTTTT; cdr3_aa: CASSRQGDATNEKLFF
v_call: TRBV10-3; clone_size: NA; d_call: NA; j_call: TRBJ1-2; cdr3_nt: TGTGCCATCAGTGACGGGGCGGGGGATGGCTACACCTTC; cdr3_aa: CAISDGAGDGYTF
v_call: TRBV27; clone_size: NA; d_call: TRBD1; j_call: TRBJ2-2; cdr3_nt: TGTGCCAGCAGTTTTACGGGTGGGGACAGGGGATACACCGGGGAGCTGTTTTTT; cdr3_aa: CASSFTGGDRGYTGELFF
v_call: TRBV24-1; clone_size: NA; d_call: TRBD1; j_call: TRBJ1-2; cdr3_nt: TGTGCCACCAGTGATGGACAGGGGCTCGATTATGGCTACACCTTC; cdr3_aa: CATSDGQGLDYGYTF
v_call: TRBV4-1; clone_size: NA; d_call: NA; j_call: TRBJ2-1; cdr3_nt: TGCGCCAGCAGCCAGCCTCCTCCCCGGGGAGTTTACAATGAGCAGTTCTTC; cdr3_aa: CASSQPPPRGVYNEQFF
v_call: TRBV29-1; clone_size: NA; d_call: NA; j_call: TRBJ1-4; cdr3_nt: TGCAGCTCAAAACAGGCGGGGAGTGAAAAACTGTTTTTT; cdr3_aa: CSSKQAGSEKLFF
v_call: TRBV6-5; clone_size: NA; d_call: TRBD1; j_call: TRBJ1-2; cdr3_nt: TGTGCCAGCAGTTACGGGGACAGGGGTTTGATGGGCTACACCTTC; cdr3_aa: CASSYGDRGLMGYTF
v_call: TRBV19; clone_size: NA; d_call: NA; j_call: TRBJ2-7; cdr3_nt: TGTGCCAGTAGTGCCGGGCAGCGAAGCTCCTACGAGCAGTACTTC; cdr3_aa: CASSAGQRSSYEQYF
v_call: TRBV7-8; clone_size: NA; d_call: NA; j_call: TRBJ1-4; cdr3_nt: TGTGCCAGCAGCAGCTCTGGGGGCACTAATGAAAAACTGTTTTTT; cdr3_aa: CASSSSGGTNEKLFF
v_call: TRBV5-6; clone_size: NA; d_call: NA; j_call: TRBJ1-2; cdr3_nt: TGTGCCAGCAGCCCAGACCGGGGGGGACCGTATGGCTACACCTTC; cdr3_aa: CASSPDRGGPYGYTF
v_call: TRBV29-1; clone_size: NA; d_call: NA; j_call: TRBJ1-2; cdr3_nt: TGCAGCGTTGGGGGCAGAGGGTTGGGTGGCTACACCTTC; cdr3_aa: CSVGGRGLGGYTF
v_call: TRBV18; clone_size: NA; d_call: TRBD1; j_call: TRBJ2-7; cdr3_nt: TGTGCCAGCTCACCGGGGACAGGGGGCACCTACGAGCAGTACTTC; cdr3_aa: CASSPGTGGTYEQYF
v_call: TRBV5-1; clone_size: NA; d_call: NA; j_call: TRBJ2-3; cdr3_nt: TGCGCCAGCAGCTTGGAAACAGATACGCAGTATTTT; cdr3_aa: CASSLETDTQYF
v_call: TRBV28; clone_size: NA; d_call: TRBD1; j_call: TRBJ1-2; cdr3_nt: TGTGCCAGCAGAAACCCCACGGGACAGAACTATGGCTACACCTTC; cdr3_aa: CASRNPTGQNYGYTF
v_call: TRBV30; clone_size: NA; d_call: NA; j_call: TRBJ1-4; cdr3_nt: TGTGCCTGGTCTGCTCGAGGGGCGGAGAAACTGTTTTTT; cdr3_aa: CAWSARGAEKLFF
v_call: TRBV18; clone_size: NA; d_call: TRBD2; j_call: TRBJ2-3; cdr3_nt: TGTGCCAGCTCACCGCCGCTAGCGGGAGGGAGAGATACGCAGTATTTT; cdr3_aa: CASSPPLAGGRDTQYF
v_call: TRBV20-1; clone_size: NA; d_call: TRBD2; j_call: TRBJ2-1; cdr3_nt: TGCAGTGCTAGTCCTAGCGGGTTCTACAATGAGCAGTTCTTC; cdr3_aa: CSASPSGFYNEQFF
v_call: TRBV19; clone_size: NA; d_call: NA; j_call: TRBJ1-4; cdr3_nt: TGTGCCAGTAGTAACGAGGGGAATGAAAAACTGTTTTTT; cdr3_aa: CASSNEGNEKLFF
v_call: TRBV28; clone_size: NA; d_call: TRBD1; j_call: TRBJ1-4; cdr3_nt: TGTGCCGCTCAAGATCCCCGGGGACAGGGAAATGAAAAACTGTTTTTT; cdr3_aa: CAAQDPRGQGNEKLFF
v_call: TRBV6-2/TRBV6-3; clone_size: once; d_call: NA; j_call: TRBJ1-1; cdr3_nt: TGTGCCAGCAGTACGAGCCATACTGAAGCTTTCTTT; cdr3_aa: CASSTSHTEAFF
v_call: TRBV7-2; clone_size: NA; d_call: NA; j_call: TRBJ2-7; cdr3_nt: TGTGCCAGCTCCCGACGGCAGGGACCTACCTACGAGCAGTACTTC; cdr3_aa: CASSRRQGPTYEQYF
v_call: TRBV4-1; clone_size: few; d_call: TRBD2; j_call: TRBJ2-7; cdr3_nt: TGCGCCAGCAGCCAAGAACTAGCGGCAGCAAGGGGGCAGTACTTC; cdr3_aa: CASSQELAAARGQYF
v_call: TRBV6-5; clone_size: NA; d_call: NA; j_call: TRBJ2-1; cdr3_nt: TGTGCCAGCAGTTACTCGGTGGCCGGTTCATACAATGAGCAGTTCTTC; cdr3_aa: CASSYSVAGSYNEQFF
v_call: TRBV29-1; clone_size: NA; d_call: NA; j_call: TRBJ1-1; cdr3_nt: TGCAGCGCCCGTACCTGGGGGAACACTGAAGCTTTCTTT; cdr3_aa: CSARTWGNTEAFF
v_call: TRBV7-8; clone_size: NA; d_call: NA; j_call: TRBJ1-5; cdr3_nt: TGTGCCAGCAGCTTAGCGCGAACAGGACTCAATCAGCCCCAGCATTTT; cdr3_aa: CASSLARTGLNQPQHF
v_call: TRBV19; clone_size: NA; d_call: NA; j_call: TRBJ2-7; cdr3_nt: TGTGCCAGTAGAGCTGGACGCACCTCCTACGAGCAGTACTTC; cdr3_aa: CASRAGRTSYEQYF
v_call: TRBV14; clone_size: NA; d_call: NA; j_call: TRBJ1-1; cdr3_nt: TGTGCCAGCAGCCAAACCGGGAGGGGCTACACTGAAGCTTTCTTT; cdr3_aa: CASSQTGRGYTEAFF
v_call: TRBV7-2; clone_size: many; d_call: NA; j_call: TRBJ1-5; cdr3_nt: TGTGCCAGCAGCTTGCAGGGTGGCAATCAGCCCCAGCATTTT; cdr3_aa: CASSLQGGNQPQHF
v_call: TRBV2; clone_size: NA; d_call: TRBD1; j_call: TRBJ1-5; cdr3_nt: TGTGCCAGCACCCGGGACAGTGTTGCTCAGCCCCAGCATTTT; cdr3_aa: CASTRDSVAQPQHF
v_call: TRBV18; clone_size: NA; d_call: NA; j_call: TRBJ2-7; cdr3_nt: TGTGCCAGCTCCCGCGAGGACGTGCCCTACGAGCAGTACTTC; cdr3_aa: CASSREDVPYEQYF
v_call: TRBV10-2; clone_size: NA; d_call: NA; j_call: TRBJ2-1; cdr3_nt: TGCGCCAGCAGTGGAGTAGTTGGGTCTCTCTACAATGAGCAGTTCTTC; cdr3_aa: CASSGVVGSLYNEQFF
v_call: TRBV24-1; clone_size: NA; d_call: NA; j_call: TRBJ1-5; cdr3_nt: TGTGCCACCAGTCCCGGGATCAGTAGCAATCAGCCCCAGCATTTT; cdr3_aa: CATSPGISSNQPQHF
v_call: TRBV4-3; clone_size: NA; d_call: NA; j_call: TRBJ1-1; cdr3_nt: TGCGCCAGCAGCCAAGATCTGGTGGGCCCGACGAACACTGAAGCTTTCTTT; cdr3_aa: CASSQDLVGPTNTEAFF
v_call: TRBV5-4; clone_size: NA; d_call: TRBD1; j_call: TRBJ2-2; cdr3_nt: TGTGCCAGCAGCGGGACAGGATCTTACGCCGGGGAGCTGTTTTTT; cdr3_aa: CASSGTGSYAGELFF
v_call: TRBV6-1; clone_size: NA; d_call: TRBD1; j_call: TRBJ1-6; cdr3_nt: TGTGCCAGCAGTAAAGGGACAGGGGGCTTTAGTTCACCCCTCCACTTT; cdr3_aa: CASSKGTGGFSSPLHF
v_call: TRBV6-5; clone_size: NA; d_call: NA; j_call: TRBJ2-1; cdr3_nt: TGTGCCAGCAGTTACGGGCTGGACGGTGAGCAGTTCTTC; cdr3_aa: CASSYGLDGEQFF